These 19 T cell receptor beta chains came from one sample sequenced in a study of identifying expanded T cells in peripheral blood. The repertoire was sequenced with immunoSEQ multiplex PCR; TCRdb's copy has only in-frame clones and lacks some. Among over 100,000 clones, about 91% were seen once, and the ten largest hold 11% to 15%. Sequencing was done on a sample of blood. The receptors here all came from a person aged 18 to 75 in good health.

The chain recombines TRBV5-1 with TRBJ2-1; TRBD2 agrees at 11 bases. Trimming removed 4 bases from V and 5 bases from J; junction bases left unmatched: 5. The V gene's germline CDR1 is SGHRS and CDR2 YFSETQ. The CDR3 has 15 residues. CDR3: CASSLGLAENNEQFF. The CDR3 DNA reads TGCGCCAGCAGCCTGGGACTAGCGGAAAACAATGAGCAGTTCTTC.

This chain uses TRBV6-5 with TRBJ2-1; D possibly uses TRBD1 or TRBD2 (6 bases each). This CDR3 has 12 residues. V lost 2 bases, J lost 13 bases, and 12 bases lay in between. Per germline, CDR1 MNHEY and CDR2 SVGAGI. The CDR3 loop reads CASSYRGLGQFF. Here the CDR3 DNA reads TGTGCCAGCAGTTACCGGGGGCTGGGCCAGTTCTTC.

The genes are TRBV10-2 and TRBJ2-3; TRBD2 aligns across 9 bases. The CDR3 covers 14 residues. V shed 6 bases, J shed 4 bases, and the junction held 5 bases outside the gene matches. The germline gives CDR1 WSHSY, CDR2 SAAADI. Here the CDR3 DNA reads TGCGCCAGCAGGACTAGCGGAGATCCAGATACGCAGTATTTT. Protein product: CASRTSGDPDTQYF.

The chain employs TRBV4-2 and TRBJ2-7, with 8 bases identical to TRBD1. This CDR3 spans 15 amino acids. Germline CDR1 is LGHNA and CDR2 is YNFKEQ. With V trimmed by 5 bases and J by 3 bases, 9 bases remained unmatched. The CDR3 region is CASSSGQGVSYEQYF. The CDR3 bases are TGTGCCAGCAGCAGCGGACAGGGAGTTAGCTACGAGCAGTACTTC.

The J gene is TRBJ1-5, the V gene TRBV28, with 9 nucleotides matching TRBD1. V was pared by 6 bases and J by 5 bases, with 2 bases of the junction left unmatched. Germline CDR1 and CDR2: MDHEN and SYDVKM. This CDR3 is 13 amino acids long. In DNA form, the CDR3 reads TGTGCCAGCAGACGACAGGGGGATCAGCCCCAGCATTTT. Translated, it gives CASRRQGDQPQHF.

The CDR3 loop is CASSDRLEYNEQFF. Written as DNA, the CDR3 is TGTGCCAGCAGTGACAGGCTGGAATACAATGAGCAGTTCTTC. This chain connects TRBV2 to TRBJ2-1; D not certain. This CDR3 contains 14 residues. V lost 3 bases and J 4 bases, leaving 10 bases between the germline ends. Per the germline V gene, CDR1 is SNHLY and CDR2 is FYNNEI.

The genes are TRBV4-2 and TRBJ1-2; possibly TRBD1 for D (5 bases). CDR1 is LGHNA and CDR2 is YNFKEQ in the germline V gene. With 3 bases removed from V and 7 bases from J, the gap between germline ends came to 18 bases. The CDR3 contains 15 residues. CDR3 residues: CASSQLGPTSGGYTF. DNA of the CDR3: TGTGCCAGCAGCCAGCTGGGACCTACGTCGGGTGGCTACACCTTC.

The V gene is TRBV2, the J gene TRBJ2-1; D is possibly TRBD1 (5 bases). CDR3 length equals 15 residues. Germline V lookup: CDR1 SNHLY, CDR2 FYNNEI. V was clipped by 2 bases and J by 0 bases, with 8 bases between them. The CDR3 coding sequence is TGTGCCAGCAGTGAACGCGACAGCTCCTACAATGAGCAGTTCTTC. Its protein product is CASSERDSSYNEQFF. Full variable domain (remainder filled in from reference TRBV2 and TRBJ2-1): EPEVTQTPSHQVTQMGQEVILRCVPISNHLYFYWYRQILGQKVEFLVSFYNNEISEKSEIFDDQFSVERPDGSNFTLKIRSTKLEDSAMYFCASSERDSSYNEQFFGPGTRLTVL.

The CDR3 DNA sequence: TGTGCCAGCAGCTTAGAGAGGGTAGGGGCCAACGTCCTGACTTTC. This gives the protein CASSLERVGANVLTF. The chain couples TRBV7-3 to TRBJ2-6; D may be TRBD2 (5 bases). The germline gives CDR1 SGHTA, CDR2 FQGTGA. With 2 bases removed from V and 4 bases from J, the gap between germline ends came to 9 bases. There are 15 residues in the CDR3.

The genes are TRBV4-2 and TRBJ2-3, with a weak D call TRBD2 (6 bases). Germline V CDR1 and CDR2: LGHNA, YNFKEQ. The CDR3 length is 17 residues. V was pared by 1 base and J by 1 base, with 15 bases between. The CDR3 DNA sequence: TGTGCCAGCAGCCAAGCTCAGTACGGGAGTGGCACAGATACGCAGTATTTT. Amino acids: CASSQAQYGSGTDTQYF.

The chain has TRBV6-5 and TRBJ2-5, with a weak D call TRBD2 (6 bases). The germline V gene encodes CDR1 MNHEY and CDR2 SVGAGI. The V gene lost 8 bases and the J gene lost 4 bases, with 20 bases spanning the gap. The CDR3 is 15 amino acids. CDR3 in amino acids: CASRIGGFRGETQYF. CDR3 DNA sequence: TGTGCCAGCCGTATAGGAGGGTTTAGGGGAGAGACCCAGTACTTC.

The CDR3: CASSPARDNEQFF. As DNA, the CDR3 is TGTGCCAGCTCACCCGCTAGGGACAATGAGCAGTTCTTC. J is TRBJ2-1 and V is TRBV18; the D is unclear. V was cut by 3 bases and J by 5 bases, with 8 bases left in between. The CDR3 has 13 residues. Germline values: CDR1 KGHSH, CDR2 LQKENI.

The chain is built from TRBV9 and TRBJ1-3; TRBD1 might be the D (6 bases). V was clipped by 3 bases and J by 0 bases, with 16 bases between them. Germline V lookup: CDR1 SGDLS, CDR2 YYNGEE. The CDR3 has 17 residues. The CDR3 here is CASSAGLGRGSGNTIYF. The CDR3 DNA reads TGTGCCAGCAGCGCCGGGCTCGGCAGGGGCTCTGGAAACACCATATATTTT.

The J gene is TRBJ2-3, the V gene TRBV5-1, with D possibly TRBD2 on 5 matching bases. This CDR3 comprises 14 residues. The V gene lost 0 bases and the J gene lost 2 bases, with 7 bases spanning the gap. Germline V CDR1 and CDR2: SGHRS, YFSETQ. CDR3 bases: TGCGCCAGCAGCTTGGTCGGACTCACAGATACGCAGTATTTT. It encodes CASSLVGLTDTQYF.

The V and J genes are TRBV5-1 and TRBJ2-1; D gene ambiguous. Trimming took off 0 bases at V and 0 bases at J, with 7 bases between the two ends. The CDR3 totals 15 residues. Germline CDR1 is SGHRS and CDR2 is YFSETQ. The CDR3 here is CASSLDLSSYNEQFF. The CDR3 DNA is TGCGCCAGCAGCTTGGATCTGAGCTCCTACAATGAGCAGTTCTTC.

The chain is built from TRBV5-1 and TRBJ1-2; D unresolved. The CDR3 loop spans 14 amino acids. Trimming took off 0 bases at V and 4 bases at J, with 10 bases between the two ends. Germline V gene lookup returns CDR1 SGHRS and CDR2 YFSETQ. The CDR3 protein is CASSLVGYGYGYTF. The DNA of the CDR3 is TGCGCCAGCAGCTTGGTTGGGTATGGCTATGGCTACACCTTC.

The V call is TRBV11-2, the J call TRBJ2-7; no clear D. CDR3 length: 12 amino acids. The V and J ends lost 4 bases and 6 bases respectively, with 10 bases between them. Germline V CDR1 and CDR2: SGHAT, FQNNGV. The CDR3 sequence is CASSSPPPEQYF. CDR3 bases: TGTGCCAGCAGCTCTCCCCCGCCCGAGCAGTACTTC.

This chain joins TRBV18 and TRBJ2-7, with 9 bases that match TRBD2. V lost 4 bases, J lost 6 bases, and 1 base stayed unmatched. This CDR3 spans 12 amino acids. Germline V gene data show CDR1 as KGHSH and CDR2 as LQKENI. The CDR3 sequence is CASSLGLAEQYF. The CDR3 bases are TGTGCCAGCTCACTGGGACTAGCCGAGCAGTACTTC.

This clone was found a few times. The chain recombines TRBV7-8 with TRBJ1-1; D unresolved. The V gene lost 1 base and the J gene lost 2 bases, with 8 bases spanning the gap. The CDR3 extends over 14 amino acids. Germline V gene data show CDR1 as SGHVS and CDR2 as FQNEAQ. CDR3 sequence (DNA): TGTGCCAGCAGCTTAGTATCCAAAAACACTGAAGCTTTCTTT. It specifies CASSLVSKNTEAFF.